This T cell receptor beta chain was captured by sequencing in a study of beta chain features in type 1 diabetes (dated by TCRdb to 2016 to 2018). In terms of the full investigation: Mean age, gender distribution, total cell number and subset yield did not differ between patients and healthy donors. A total of 90 million to 140 million sorted cells were examined across all samples, and RNA yield correlated strongly with the number of cells per subset. In the study, recently diagnosed type 1 diabetes patients and matched healthy donors were compared on the TCRB repertoires of their sorted circulating CD4+ T cell subsets. Whereas all 28 donors provided naive and central memory subsets, regulatory and stem cell-like memory subsets were isolated from just 8 patients and roughly 8 healthy donors. The study at large found these results: Sequencing cDNA rather than genomic DNA could over-represent highly expressing activated cells, although activation and CD3 levels did not differ between groups. PCR might favor shorter templates, but patient and control samples were amplified and corrected together, so any skew would affect both groups equally. Because the HLA sub-analyses included only small numbers of individuals, any influence of HLA type on TCRB rearrangement was left unresolved. At VDJ recombination sites, type 1 diabetes patients had fewer insertions and more deleted nucleotides, which implies abnormalities in thymic rearrangement. Naive, central memory and regulatory TCRB repertoires appeared to be more similar among patients than among healthy donors. A moderate but significant shortening of TCRB CDR3 length was observed in type 1 diabetes patients in all four CD4+ subsets.

All of the isolated RNA was reverse transcribed with the High Capacity cDNA Reverse Transcription Kit, so expressed TCRB transcripts were sequenced. Deep immunoSEQ sequencing was applied to naive, central memory and regulatory T cell samples, giving an average of roughly 3.5 million total reads per sample. After sorted cells were lysed in RLT buffer, RNA was extracted with DNase-treated RNeasy Micro or Mini kits, with the choice depending on cell number. To prevent cross-contamination, each cell subset was processed individually, whereas patient and healthy donor samples were processed jointly. The immunoSEQ multiplex PCR was used to amplify TCRB sequences from cDNA, generating 87-bp fragments that spanned the CDR3 region. Amplicons were sequenced on the Illumina HiSeq platform. In the original analysis: PCR bias was computationally corrected using synthetic template baselines, reads within Hamming distance 2 were collapsed, and singletons that could not be merged were discarded. By aligning reads against IMGT, V, D and J genes, CDR3 length, and insertions or deletions at six rearrangement sites were assigned. Within each subset, clonotype counts were normalized to sorted cell number, after which true diversity and Gini coefficients were computed with the tcR R package. The overlap coefficient, calculated on TCRB nucleotide sequences, was used to measure repertoire sharing. The table comes from immuneACCESS by way of TCRdb, which keeps in-frame sequences with V and J called. Part of the clones is missing from these tables; in studies checked, under half for an unresolved V gene and the rest for unknown reasons. The DNA was the basis for D and trimming; V, J and clone size are from that table. The sample table contains under 50,000 clones; only one count was recorded for 51% of them. Of the sample, 2% to 2.5% falls within the top ten clones.

Regarding this clone: What antigen it recognizes has not been identified. No quality values exist for individual bases; no much larger clone is one base distant.

A single peripheral blood draw of approximately 120 mL on average was collected from each donor into heparinised tubes. A BD FACSAria II and a panel including CD45RO, CCR7, CD25, CD127, CD95 and CD27 were used to sort naive, central memory, regulatory and stem cell-like memory CD4+ T cells. A purity above 98% was achieved for all sorted populations. Right away, PBMCs were isolated by Lymphoprep density gradient centrifugation and were stained directly, with no culture step. So that batch effects would be minimized, each experiment stained and sorted samples in pairs, pairing one healthy donor with one patient. CDR1 is given as MNHEY and CDR2 as SVGAGI, both from the germline V gene. Trimming at the junction amounts to 4 bases on V and 0 bases on J, and the germline ends lie 16 bases apart. Counted from cysteine to phenylalanine, this CDR3 has 16 amino acids. Only the CDR3 region is kept as DNA, spanning 48 bases read in frame from base 1.

Specimen: Tregs from blood. Interpreted using the paper, the cell subset or site label stands for: regulatory CD4+ T cells. The clonotype originates from a woman younger than 30 in good health. The chain is encoded by TRBV6-5 joined to TRBJ2-7; TRBD2 might be the D gene, on 5 matching bases. The CDR3 region reads CASSSTSTGSSYEQYF. The sequence in DNA is TGTGCCAGCAGTTCCACATCGACTGGGAGCTCCTACGAGCAGTACTTC.